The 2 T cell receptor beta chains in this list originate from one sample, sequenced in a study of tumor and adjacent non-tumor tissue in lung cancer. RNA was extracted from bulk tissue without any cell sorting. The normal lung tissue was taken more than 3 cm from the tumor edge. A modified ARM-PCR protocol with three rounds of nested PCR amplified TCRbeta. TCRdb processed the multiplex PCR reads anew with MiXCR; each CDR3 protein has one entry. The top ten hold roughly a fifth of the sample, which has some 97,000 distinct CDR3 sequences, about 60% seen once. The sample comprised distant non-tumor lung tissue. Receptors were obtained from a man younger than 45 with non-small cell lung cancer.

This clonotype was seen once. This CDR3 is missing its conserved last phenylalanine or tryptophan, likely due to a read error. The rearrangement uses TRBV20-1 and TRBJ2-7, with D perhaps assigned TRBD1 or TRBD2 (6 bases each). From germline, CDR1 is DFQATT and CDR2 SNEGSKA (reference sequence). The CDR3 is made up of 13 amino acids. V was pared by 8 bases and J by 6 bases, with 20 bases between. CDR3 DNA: TGCAGTACTCGAAAGAACGAGGGGGGCGAGCAGTACTTA. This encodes CSTRKNEGGEQYL.

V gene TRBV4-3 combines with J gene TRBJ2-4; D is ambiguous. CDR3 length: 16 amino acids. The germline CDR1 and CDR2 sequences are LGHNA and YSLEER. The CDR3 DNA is TGCATCAGCAGCCAAGATCTGGGTAGCCCGGGTCACTTTCAGTACTTC. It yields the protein CISSQDLGSPGHFQYF.